Below, 9 T cell receptor beta chains from the same sample are listed, as sequenced in a study of blood T cells in healthy people across ages. A second PCR, run for about 7 to 11 cycles, used a sample-barcoded 5' primer plus a J-beta primer mix. TCRdb reanalysed the 5' RACE reads using MiXCR and keeps one entry per CDR3 protein. The sample shows roughly 1,500,000 distinct CDR3 sequences, 30% to 40% of them seen only once. What was sequenced was blood. These receptors all come from a woman between 25 and 40 years old in good health.

This clonotype has a count of ten or more. CDR3 protein: CASSQERTGGNQPQHF. The CDR3 nucleotides read TGTGCCAGCAGCCAAGAGAGGACAGGGGGCAATCAGCCCCAGCATTTT. This chain joins TRBV4-2 and TRBJ1-5, with 9 nucleotides matching TRBD1. The germline V gene encodes CDR1 LGHNA and CDR2 YNFKEQ. J was trimmed by 2 bases and V by 0 bases; bases with no gene match: 2. This CDR3 has 16 amino acids.

This chain links TRBV7-2 with TRBJ2-1, with D tentatively TRBD2 (6 bases). The CDR3 is 15 residues long. Per the germline V gene, CDR1 is SGHTA and CDR2 is FQGNSA. V was shortened by 9 bases and J by 0 bases, with 15 bases between the two germline ends. The CDR3 here is CARGGRFSSYNEQFF. In nucleotides, the CDR3 is TGTGCCAGGGGGGGTAGGTTTAGCTCCTACAATGAGCAGTTCTTC.

V and J are TRBV5-1 and TRBJ2-1; D uncertain. There are 13 residues in the CDR3. Trimming took 8 bases from V and 0 from J, leaving 9 bases between them. Looked up from germline, CDR1 is SGHRS and CDR2 is YFSETQ. This CDR3 reads CASAQYSYNEQFF. CDR3 nucleotides: TGCGCCAGTGCCCAGTACTCCTACAATGAGCAGTTCTTC. Complete variable domain (other parts from reference TRBV5-1 and TRBJ2-1): KAGVTQTPRYLIKTRGQQVTLSCSPISGHRSVSWYQQTPGQGLQFLFEYFSETQRNKGNFPGRFSGRQFSNSRSEMNVSTLELGDSALYLCASAQYSYNEQFFGPGTRLTVL.

The V and J genes are TRBV11-3 and TRBJ2-1; perhaps TRBD2 as D (5 bases). The CDR3 contains 17 residues. Trimming stripped 0 bases from V and 5 bases from J, with 17 bases between. The V gene's germline CDR1 is SGHNT and CDR2 YENEEA. CDR3 amino acids: CASSLEVGATLHNEQFF. The DNA of the CDR3 is TGTGCCAGCAGCTTAGAAGTGGGAGCCACCCTCCACAATGAGCAGTTCTTC.

This clonotype was found a few times. The chain combines TRBV6-5 with TRBJ2-5; 12 bases agree with TRBD2. The ends lost 7 bases at V and 8 bases at J; junction bases unmatched: 8. The V gene's germline CDR1 is MNHEY and CDR2 SVGAGI. The CDR3 covers 14 residues. As DNA, the CDR3 is TGTGCCAGCACCGAACGACTAGCGGGGGAAACCCAGTACTTC. Protein sequence: CASTERLAGETQYF.

The chain recombines TRBV5-5 with TRBJ2-7, with 10 nucleotides matching TRBD2. J gave up 4 bases and V 4 bases, and 11 bases lay outside the gene matches. This CDR3 has 16 residues. CDR1 is SGHKS and CDR2 is YYEKEE in the germline V gene (reference sequence). The CDR3 nucleotides are TGTGCCAGCAGCCCTTCGGGTAGCGGGGGGATTTACGAGCAGTACTTC. This encodes CASSPSGSGGIYEQYF. The whole variable domain, filled in from reference TRBV5-5 and TRBJ2-7, reads DAGVTQSPTHLIKTRGQQVTLRCSPISGHKSVSWYQQVLGQGPQFIFQYYEKEERGRGNFPDRFSARQFPNYSSELNVNALLLGDSALYLCASSPSGSGGIYEQYFGPGTRLTVT.

This clonotype was picked up a small number of times. The gene calls are TRBV15 and TRBJ2-2; 10 bases are shared with TRBD2. Per the germline V gene, CDR1 is LNHNV and CDR2 is YYDKDF (reference sequence). The CDR3 length is 17 residues. Trimming took 1 base from V and 7 from J; bases not matched to a gene: 9. CDR3 nucleotides: TGTGCCACCAGCAGAGGCCCTAGCGGGAGACGGGGCGGGGAGCTGTTTTTT. Translated: CATSRGPSGRRGGELFF.

This sequence joins TRBV7-2 and TRBJ2-3; the D is unclear. Trimming stripped 8 bases from V and 2 bases from J, with 11 bases between. CDR3 length equals 13 residues. Germline CDR1 and CDR2: SGHTA and FQGNSA. The CDR3 DNA follows: TGTGCCAGCTCCCGGGTCTACACAGATACGCAGTATTTT. It yields the protein CASSRVYTDTQYF.

The chain links TRBV29-1 to TRBJ2-2; D might be TRBD2 (6 bases). This CDR3 has 15 amino acids. The germline CDR1 and CDR2 sequences are SQVTM and ANQGSEA. V lost 3 bases and J 0 bases, leaving 11 bases between the germline ends. DNA of the CDR3: TGCAGCGTTGAGTTGGAGGGCACGAACACCGGGGAGCTGTTTTTT. Translating gives CSVELEGTNTGELFF.